This TCR beta chain appears in the sequencing data of a study of T cells expressing NK-cell markers. Looking at the study overall: The TCR beta repertoires originated in sorted CD3+CD56+NKG2C+, CD3+CD56+NKG2C- and CD3+CD56-NKG2C+ T cells. The authors sequenced eight donors, of whom seven were HCMV-seropositive and one was seronegative. Study findings and constraints: In a handful of donors, these clonotypes also led the CD3+CD56-NKG2C+ fraction.

Worth noting for this clonotype: Its antigen is unidentified.

Researchers built TCR beta cDNA using 5'RACE template switching with UMIs. One entry per CDR3 protein, without DNA, is what TCRdb gives after re-calling the 5' RACE reads. The specimen's table records roughly 390,000 distinct CDR3 sequences. The germline V gene encodes CDR1 MDHEN and CDR2 SYDVKM. The CDR3 covers 17 residues. V and J are TRBV28 and TRBJ2-6; TCRdb designates TRBD1, a call that cannot be tested without DNA. The sequence was obtained from a man aged 18-75 years in good health. The sequenced material came from blood T cells: a sorted CD56 or NKG2C T cell subset, CD4+ or CD8+ T cells, or bulk PBMC T cells (not recorded which). The CDR3 is CASSSPGDSAGANVLTF.